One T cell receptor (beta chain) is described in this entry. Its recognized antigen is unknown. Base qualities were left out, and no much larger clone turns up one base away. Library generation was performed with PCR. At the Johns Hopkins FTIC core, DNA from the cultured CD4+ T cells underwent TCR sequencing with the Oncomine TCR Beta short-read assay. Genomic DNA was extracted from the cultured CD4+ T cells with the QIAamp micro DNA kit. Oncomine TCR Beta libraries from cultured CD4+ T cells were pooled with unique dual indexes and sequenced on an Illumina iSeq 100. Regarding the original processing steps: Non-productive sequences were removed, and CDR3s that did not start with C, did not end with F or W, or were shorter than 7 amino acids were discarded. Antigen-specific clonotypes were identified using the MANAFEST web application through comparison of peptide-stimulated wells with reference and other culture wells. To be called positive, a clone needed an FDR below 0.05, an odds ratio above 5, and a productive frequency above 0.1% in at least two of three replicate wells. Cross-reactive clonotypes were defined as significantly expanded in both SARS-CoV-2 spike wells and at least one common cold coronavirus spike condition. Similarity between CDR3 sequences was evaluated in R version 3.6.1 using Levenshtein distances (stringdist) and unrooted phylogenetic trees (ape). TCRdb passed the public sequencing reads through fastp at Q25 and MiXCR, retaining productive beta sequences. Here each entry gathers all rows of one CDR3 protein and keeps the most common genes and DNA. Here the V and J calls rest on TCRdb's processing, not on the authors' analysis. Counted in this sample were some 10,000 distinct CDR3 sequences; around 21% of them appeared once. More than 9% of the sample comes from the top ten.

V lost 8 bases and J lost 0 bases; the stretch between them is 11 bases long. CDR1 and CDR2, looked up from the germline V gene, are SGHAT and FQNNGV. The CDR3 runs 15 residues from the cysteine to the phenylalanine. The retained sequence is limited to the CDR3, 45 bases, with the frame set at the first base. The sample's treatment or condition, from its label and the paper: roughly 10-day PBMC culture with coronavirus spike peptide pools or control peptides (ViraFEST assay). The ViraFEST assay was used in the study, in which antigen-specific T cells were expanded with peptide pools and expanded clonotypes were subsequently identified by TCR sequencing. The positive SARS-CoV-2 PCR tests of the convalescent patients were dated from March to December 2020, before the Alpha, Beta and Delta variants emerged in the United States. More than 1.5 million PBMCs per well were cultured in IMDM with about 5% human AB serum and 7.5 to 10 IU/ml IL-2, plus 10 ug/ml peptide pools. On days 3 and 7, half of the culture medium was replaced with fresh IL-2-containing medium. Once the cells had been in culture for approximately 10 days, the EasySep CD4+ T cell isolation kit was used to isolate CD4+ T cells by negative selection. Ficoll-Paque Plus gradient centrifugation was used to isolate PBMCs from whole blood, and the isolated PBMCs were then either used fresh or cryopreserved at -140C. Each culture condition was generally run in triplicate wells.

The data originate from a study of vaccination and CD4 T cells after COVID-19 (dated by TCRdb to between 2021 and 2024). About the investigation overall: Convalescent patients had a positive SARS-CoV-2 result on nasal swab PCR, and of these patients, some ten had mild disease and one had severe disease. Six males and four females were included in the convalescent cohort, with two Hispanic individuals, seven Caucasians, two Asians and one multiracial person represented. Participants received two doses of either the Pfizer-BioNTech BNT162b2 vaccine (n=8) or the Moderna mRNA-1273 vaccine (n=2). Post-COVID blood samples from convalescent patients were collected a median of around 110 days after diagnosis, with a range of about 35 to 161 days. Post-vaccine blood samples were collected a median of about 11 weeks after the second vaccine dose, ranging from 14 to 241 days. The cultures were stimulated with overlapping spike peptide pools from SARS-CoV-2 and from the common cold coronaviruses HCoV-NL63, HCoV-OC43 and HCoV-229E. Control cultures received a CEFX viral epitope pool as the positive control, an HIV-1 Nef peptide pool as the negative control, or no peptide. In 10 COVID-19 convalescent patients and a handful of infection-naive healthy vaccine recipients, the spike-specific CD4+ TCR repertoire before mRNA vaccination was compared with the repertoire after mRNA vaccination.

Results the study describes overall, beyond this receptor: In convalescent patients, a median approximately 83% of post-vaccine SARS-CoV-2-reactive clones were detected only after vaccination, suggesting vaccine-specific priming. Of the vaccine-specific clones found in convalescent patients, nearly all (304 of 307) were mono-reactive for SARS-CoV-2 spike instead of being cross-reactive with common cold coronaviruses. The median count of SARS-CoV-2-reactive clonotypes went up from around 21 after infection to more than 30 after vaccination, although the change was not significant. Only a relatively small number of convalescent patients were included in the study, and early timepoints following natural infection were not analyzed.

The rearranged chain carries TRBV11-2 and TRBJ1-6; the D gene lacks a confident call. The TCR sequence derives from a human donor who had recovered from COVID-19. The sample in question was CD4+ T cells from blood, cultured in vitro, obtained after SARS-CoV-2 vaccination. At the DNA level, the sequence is TGTGCCAGCCGACCGATGAGCTCCTATAATTCACCCCTCCACTTT. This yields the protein CASRPMSSYNSPLHF.